Following are 8 T cell receptor beta chains from one sample sequenced in a study of regulatory T cells in long-lasting Graves disease. With iRepertoire HTBI primers and Arm-PCR of CDR3 regions, TCR beta libraries were built. Via MiXCR, TCRdb re-called the multiplex PCR reads, giving one row per CDR3 protein. This table holds some 370,000 distinct CDR3 sequences, roughly 20% found once. The time point denotes: persistent/refractory GD, antithyroid drugs over 5 years with positive TRAb. Extracted RNA from PBMCs served as the source of the TCR library. Specimen: peripheral blood mononuclear cells (PBMCs), collected when the disease was refractory, from a patient treated with antithyroid drugs. All receptors come from a female donor with Graves disease.

The CDR3 sequence is CASSTSRTGGHEQYF. CDR3 bases: TGTGCCAGCAGCACTTCCAGGACAGGGGGCCACGAGCAGTACTTC. This rearrangement joins TRBV7-9 to TRBJ2-7; 11 positions match TRBD1. CDR1 SEHNR and CDR2 FQNEAQ come from the germline V gene (reference sequence). This CDR3 has 15 amino acids. J gave up 5 bases and V 5 bases, and 8 bases lay outside the gene matches.

This clonotype was seen ten or more times. The V call is TRBV12-3 or TRBV12-4, the J call TRBJ2-7; D remains ambiguous. V gave up 4 bases and J gave up 6 bases, with 10 bases separating them. The CDR3 runs to 12 residues. CDR3 amino acids: CASSSMVGEQYF. CDR3 nucleotide sequence: TGTGCCAGCAGTTCTATGGTTGGCGAGCAGTACTTC.

The chain carries TRBV7-9 and TRBJ2-2; D could derive from TRBD1 or TRBD2 (7 bases each). With 3 bases removed from V and 0 bases from J, the gap between germline ends came to 20 bases. The V gene's germline CDR1 is SEHNR and CDR2 FQNEAQ (reference sequence). The CDR3 loop spans 19 amino acids. The CDR3 DNA is TGTGCCAGCAGCTTCACAGGGGTGGTAGCGGGCTCGAACACCGGGGAGCTGTTTTTT. It encodes CASSFTGVVAGSNTGELFF.

This chain joins TRBV19 and TRBJ2-5; TRBD2 matches 13 bases. CDR1 and CDR2 from the germline V gene are LNHDA and SQIVND (reference sequence). The CDR3 loop spans 15 amino acids. Trimming took 6 bases from V and 1 from J; bases not matched to a gene: 2. CDR3 in DNA: TGTGCCAGTAGGAGGACTAGCGGGAGCCAAGAGACCCAGTACTTC. It encodes CASRRTSGSQETQYF.

This sequence joins TRBV3-1 and TRBJ1-1, with D possibly being TRBD1 (5 bases). Germline lookup yields CDR1 LGHDT and CDR2 YNNKEL (reference sequence). The CDR3 runs 16 residues. V was shortened by 4 bases and J by 4 bases, with 19 bases between the two germline ends. CDR3 sequence (DNA): TGTGCCAGCAGCCCACGTGGGCCAGGGAAGGGCACTGAAGCTTTCTTT. Protein product: CASSPRGPGKGTEAFF.

This clonotype was recorded at least ten times. This sequence joins TRBV5-1 and TRBJ1-4; D unclear. CDR3 length: 14 residues. V was shortened by 3 bases and J by 7 bases, with 13 bases between the two germline ends. The germline V gene has CDR1 SGHRS and CDR2 YFSETQ. The CDR3 DNA reads TGCGCCAGCAGCTCCGGGTCACGAGGTGAAAAACTGTTTTTT. It translates to CASSSGSRGEKLFF.

This clonotype has a count of ten or more. The chain is built from TRBV7-2 and TRBJ2-7; 11 positions match TRBD1. V dropped 1 base and J dropped 1; count of bases not matched to a gene: 3. In germline, CDR1 is SGHTA, CDR2 FQGNSA. This CDR3 comprises 16 residues. The CDR3 spells CASSLEGTGGSYEQYF. The CDR3 region has the DNA TGTGCCAGCAGCTTAGAGGGGACAGGGGGTTCCTACGAGCAGTACTTC.

This clonotype was found a few times. This chain uses TRBV27 with TRBJ1-6; D call uncertain. The V end was cut by 3 bases, the J end by 9 bases, with 6 bases between. Germline CDR1 MNHEY, CDR2 SMNVEV (reference sequence). This CDR3 is built from 12 residues. DNA of the CDR3: TGTGCCAGCAGTTTCTATGGTTCACCCCTCCACTTT. This translates into CASSFYGSPLHF.